A selection of T cell receptor beta chains follows, all from one sample in a study of identical twins. One entry per CDR3 protein, called by TCRdb with MiXCR from the 5' RACE reads. The profile shows 500,000 or so distinct CDR3 sequences, approximately 22% of them singletons. The sample was also reused in another study, on T cells expressing NK-cell markers.

Sequencing was performed on CD4+ T cells sorted from blood. Receptor source: a woman under 30 in good health. The CDR3 runs from the conserved cysteine through the conserved F or W. Fields, in order: J gene, clone size, V gene, D gene, CDR3 DNA, CDR3 protein. The D gene is left open where the match is weak. Size is stated for part of the rows, as once, few or many counts, or as a class when the clone is expanded.

TRBJ2-5	NA	TRBV7-9	NA	TGTGCCAGCAGCTTGATCCCGCAGGGGCGAAGAGAGACCCAGTACTTC	CASSLIPQGRRETQYF
TRBJ1-1	few	TRBV12-3/TRBV12-4	NA	TGTGCCAGCAGTTACCGGGACAAGAGCACTGAAGCTTTCTTT	CASSYRDKSTEAFF
TRBJ2-3	few	TRBV10-3	TRBD2	TGTGCCGCGAGCGGGAGCGGAGATACGCAGTATTTT	CAASGSGDTQYF
TRBJ2-2	NA	TRBV6-1	TRBD2	TGTGCCAGCAGGCTAGCGGGAACCGGGGAGCTGTTTTTT	CASRLAGTGELFF
TRBJ2-7	NA	TRBV6-2/TRBV6-3	TRBD2	TGTGCCAGCAGATGGACTAGCGGGAGCTCCTACGAGCAGTACTTC	CASRWTSGSSYEQYF
TRBJ1-2	NA	TRBV5-1	NA	TGCGCCAGCAGCCCTACCGGCCAGGGTGAGTCCTATGGCTACACCTTC	CASSPTGQGESYGYTF
TRBJ2-1	few	TRBV10-3	TRBD2	TGTGCCATCAGTGAGTCGACAGCGGGATACAATGAGCAGTTCTTC	CAISESTAGYNEQFF
TRBJ2-4	NA	TRBV6-2/TRBV6-3	NA	TGTGCCAGCAGTTACCCTATCCAGGGGAGCAAAAACATTCAGTACTTC	CASSYPIQGSKNIQYF
TRBJ2-2	few	TRBV5-1	NA	TGCGCCAGTCGAGACCCCTGGGACGGGGAGCTGTTTTTT	CASRDPWDGELFF
TRBJ2-3	few	TRBV11-2	NA	TGTGCCAGCAGCTTAAGAACGCGGGATGGTTGGCTCTCTAGCACAGATACGCAGTATTTT	CASSLRTRDGWLSSTDTQYF
TRBJ2-6	NA	TRBV29-1	NA	TGCAGCGTACAAACTGGGGCCAACGTCCTGACTTTC	CSVQTGANVLTF
TRBJ2-7	NA	TRBV6-4	NA	TGTGCCAGCAGTGACTCTAGCAGCAACGAGCAGTACTTC	CASSDSSSNEQYF
TRBJ1-2	NA	TRBV20-1	TRBD1	TGCAGTGCCCGGGACAGGGGGCAACATGGCTACACCTTC	CSARDRGQHGYTF
TRBJ2-2	few	TRBV29-1	NA	TGCAGCGTTGATGATGACACCGGGGAGCTGTTTTTT	CSVDDDTGELFF
TRBJ2-7	NA	TRBV10-3	NA	TGTGCCATCAGGGCCGCCTCTTCCTACGAGCAGTACTTC	CAIRAASSYEQYF
TRBJ2-2	many	TRBV9	NA	TGTGCCAGCAGCGTATTAAGGGAGTTATCCGGGGAGCTGTTTTTT	CASSVLRELSGELFF
TRBJ1-6	NA	TRBV20-1	TRBD1	TGCAGTGCTAGGCGACAGGGGAGGGATTCACCCCTCCACTTT	CSARRQGRDSPLHF
TRBJ2-1	NA	TRBV5-6	NA	TGTGCCAGCAGCTCTCGGCACGTCGTCTCCTACAATGAGCAGTTCTTC	CASSSRHVVSYNEQFF
TRBJ2-5	NA	TRBV5-5	NA	TGTGCCAGCAACTCCGACAGAAATCAAGAGACCCAGTACTTC	CASNSDRNQETQYF
TRBJ2-5	NA	TRBV5-6	NA	TGTGCCAGCAGCTTGTACCGGGGGGAGACCCAGTACTTC	CASSLYRGETQYF
TRBJ2-3	few	TRBV20-1	TRBD2	TGCAGTGCGACCAATATCGCGGGGGGGGTAACAGATACGCAGTATTTT	CSATNIAGGVTDTQYF
TRBJ1-1	NA	TRBV14	NA	TGTGCCAGCAGCCTCCACGCAGTTAACACTGAAGCTTTCTTT	CASSLHAVNTEAFF
TRBJ2-1	NA	TRBV20-1	NA	TGCAGTGCTAGAGATCGGCGGGGCGGGCATGAGCAGTTCTTC	CSARDRRGGHEQFF